This T cell receptor beta chain was identified in a study of T-cell reconstitution after alpha-beta-depleted transplantation in children. Unique molecular identifiers were built into the TCRbeta library. TCRdb passed the PCR reads through MiXCR, listing each CDR3 protein once. The sample lists some 500,000 distinct CDR3 sequences, about 16% occurring once. This clonotype appeared many times. This TCR derives from a human donor who donated a stem cell graft to a child with acute lymphoblastic leukemia. The sample in question was PBMCs from the stem cell graft donor, obtained from the stem cell graft.

Here the CDR3 reads CASSLVYEQFF. The CDR3 nucleotides read TGTGCCAGCAGCCTCGTCTATGAGCAGTTCTTC. The chain combines TRBV7-8 with TRBJ2-1; no reliable D call. This CDR3 is 11 amino acids long. Germline V gives CDR1 SGHVS, CDR2 FQNEAQ. Trimming removed 5 bases at V and 8 bases at J, with 7 bases between.